These 17 T cell receptor beta chains originate from one sample sequenced in a study of shared clonotypes between healthy human individuals. CD45RO-negative, CCR7-positively selected cells formed the naive CD8 fraction, excluding terminally differentiated effector memory CD45RA+ cells. TCRdb's table, derived via immunoSEQ multiplex PCR, lists solely in-frame clones and lacks some. The data contain millions of clones, more than 85% of them seen just once; the ten biggest clones take up 1.5% to 2%. Sequenced material: naive CD8+ T cells from PBMCs. The source is a man aged 18 to 29 in good health. Some clones in this sample may be carry-over from other donors' samples.

The chain couples TRBV28 to TRBJ2-4, with 7 bases that match TRBD1. V dropped 3 bases and J dropped 6; count of bases not matched to a gene: 5. The germline V gene encodes CDR1 MDHEN and CDR2 SYDVKM. CDR3 length: 14 residues. The CDR3 region has the DNA TGTGCCAGCAGTTTCGGGACAGTCGGAAACATTCAGTACTTC. Its translation: CASSFGTVGNIQYF.

The CDR3: CATSRVRTGNTGELFF. As DNA, the CDR3 is TGTGCCACCAGCAGAGTCAGGACAGGGAACACCGGGGAGCTGTTTTTT. The V gene is TRBV15, the J gene TRBJ2-2, with 7 bases that match TRBD1. The CDR3 runs 16 residues. Germline values: CDR1 LNHNV, CDR2 YYDKDF (reference sequence). Trimming took 1 base from V and 1 from J; bases not matched to a gene: 3.

This clone was seen a handful of times. At one end the junction does not follow the germline gene, possibly because of a read error. This sequence joins TRBV10-1 and TRBJ1-1, with unresolved D. Germline V CDR1 and CDR2: WNHNN, SYGVQD (reference sequence). There are 12 residues in the CDR3. As DNA, the CDR3 is TGCGCCAGCAGTGGTGGAAACAGTGAAGCTTTCTTT. As protein: CASSGGNSEAFF.

This sequence joins TRBV27 and TRBJ1-5, with a possible D match to TRBD1 (5 bases). The CDR3 is made up of 15 amino acids. V lost 5 bases, J lost 5 bases, and 16 bases lay in between. CDR1 is MNHEY, CDR2 SMNVEV, per germline (reference sequence). The CDR3 coding sequence is TGTGCCAGCAGTCCCCCCGGACACCGATATCAGCCCCAGCATTTT. Its translation is CASSPPGHRYQPQHF.

The rearrangement links TRBV28 to TRBJ1-5, with unresolved D. The V end was cut by 3 bases, the J end by 2 bases, with 14 bases between. Looked up from germline, CDR1 is MDHEN and CDR2 is SYDVKM. This CDR3 is built from 16 residues. The CDR3 bases are TGTGCCAGCAGTTTGATCGCTAGGGAGCGCAATCAGCCCCAGCATTTT. This gives the protein CASSLIARERNQPQHF.

Only a few counts were recorded for this clone. This chain connects TRBV12-5 to TRBJ1-1; D gene unclear. The CDR3 is made up of 14 amino acids. Germline V gives CDR1 LGHNT, CDR2 FRNRAP. Trimming cost V 1 base and J 0 bases, with 6 bases left between them. The chain's CDR3 is CASGLGSVNTEAFF. The CDR3 DNA follows: TGTGCTAGTGGTTTGGGTTCCGTGAACACTGAAGCTTTCTTT.

As for this clone: This same CDR3 is encoded by further DNA sequences in the sample. The chain combines TRBV4-1 with TRBJ1-1; D is unresolved. CDR1 and CDR2 from the germline V gene are MGHRA and YSYEKL. Trimming took off 1 base at V and 0 bases at J, with 9 bases between the two ends. CDR3 size: 15 residues. The CDR3 region is CASSQVRQLNTEAFF. In nucleotides, the CDR3 is TGCGCCAGCAGCCAAGTCCGACAACTGAACACTGAAGCTTTCTTT.

The gene calls are TRBV7-9 and TRBJ2-5; the match to TRBD1 covers 10 bases. Germline trimming cut 5 bases from V and 1 base from J; bases unmatched to any gene: 7. The CDR3 contains 16 residues. CDR1 is SEHNR, CDR2 FQNEAQ, per germline (reference sequence). The chain's CDR3 is CASSPGTGESQETQYF. In nucleotides, the CDR3 is TGTGCCAGCAGCCCGGGGACAGGGGAGTCCCAAGAGACCCAGTACTTC. The whole variable domain, remainder taken from reference TRBV7-9 and TRBJ2-5, is DTGVSQNPRHKITKRGQNVTFRCDPISEHNRLYWYRQTLGQGPEFLTYFQNEAQLEKSRLLSDRFSAERPKGSFSTLEIQRTEQGDSAMYLCASSPGTGESQETQYFGPGTRLLVL.

V is TRBV14 and J is TRBJ2-7; 9 bases are a match to TRBD2. The CDR3 runs to 17 residues. J lost 6 bases, V lost 1 base, and 13 bases had no gene match. Germline loops: CDR1 SGHDN, CDR2 FVKESK. The DNA for the CDR3 is TGTGCCAGCAGCCAAGGTCGACTAGCGGTTCTCCCGGGCGAGCAGTACTTC. Its translation is CASSQGRLAVLPGEQYF.

The chain links TRBV27 to TRBJ2-7, with 9 nucleotides matching TRBD1. V lost 5 bases to trimming and J lost 3 bases; unmatched junction nucleotides: 8. The CDR3 runs 15 residues. The germline CDR1 and CDR2 sequences are MNHEY and SMNVEV (reference sequence). DNA for the CDR3: TGTGCCAGCAGTACTCCCGGGACAGGGTACTACGAGCAGTACTTC. This translates into CASSTPGTGYYEQYF.

This clone was recorded only once. No conserved phenylalanine or tryptophan ends this CDR3, so it is likely a read error. The chain has TRBV5-1 and TRBJ1-2; no reliable D call. Germline loops: CDR1 SGHRS, CDR2 YFSETQ. Trimming shortened V by 2 bases and J by 3 bases, and 8 bases separated the two germline ends. The CDR3 contains 13 residues. The CDR3 DNA reads TGCGCCAGCAGCTTTAGGGCGGACTATGGCTACACCCTC. It codes for CASSFRADYGYTL.

V usage is TRBV7-9 and J usage is TRBJ2-7; unclear D gene. Looked up from germline, CDR1 is SEHNR and CDR2 is FQNEAQ (reference sequence). V lost 8 bases and J 3 bases, leaving 17 bases between the germline ends. CDR3 length: 14 residues. The CDR3: CASSTHEPLYEQYF. CDR3 sequence (DNA): TGTGCCAGCTCCACTCACGAACCGCTCTACGAGCAGTACTTC.

V is TRBV4-3 and J is TRBJ2-1, with 11 bases identical to TRBD2. V lost 4 bases to trimming and J lost 10 bases; unmatched junction nucleotides: 12. The CDR3 spans 16 residues. Per germline, CDR1 LGHNA and CDR2 YSLEER. CDR3 DNA sequence: TGCGCCAGCAGCCGTTTAGCGGGAGGGCCCTCGAGGGAGCAGTTCTTC. Translation gives CASSRLAGGPSREQFF.

The gene calls are TRBV4-1 and TRBJ1-1; tentatively, D is TRBD1 (6 bases). V dropped 3 bases and J dropped 4 bases, with 15 bases sitting between them. The CDR3 is 15 residues long. Germline CDR1 is MGHRA and CDR2 is YSYEKL. CDR3 DNA sequence: TGCGCCAGCAGCCAGGGGGCAGACTGGGGCACTGAAGCTTTCTTT. Encoded protein: CASSQGADWGTEAFF.

The chain uses TRBV11-3 and TRBJ2-1; 11 bases are a match to TRBD2. Germline trimming cut 4 bases from V and 3 bases from J; bases unmatched to any gene: 14. There are 19 residues in the CDR3. Germline V gives CDR1 SGHNT, CDR2 YENEEA. As DNA, the CDR3 is TGTGCCAGCAGCTCAAGTCCTCGGGGACTAGCGGCTATCTACAATGAGCAGTTCTTC. The encoded protein is CASSSSPRGLAAIYNEQFF.

This rearrangement joins TRBV28 to TRBJ2-7; D is possibly TRBD2 (6 bases). Germline CDR1 is MDHEN and CDR2 is SYDVKM. V shed 6 bases and J shed 2 bases, with 14 bases lying between them. The CDR3 covers 14 residues. In nucleotides, the CDR3 is TGTGCCAGCAGGGAGGGTAGACAGACCTACGAGCAGTACTTC. As protein: CASREGRQTYEQYF.

This clone is a singleton in its sample. The rearrangement joins TRBV7-9 to TRBJ2-5; 9 bases align to TRBD1. This CDR3 is built from 16 residues. Germline values: CDR1 SEHNR, CDR2 FQNEAQ (reference sequence). The V and J ends lost 5 bases and 3 bases, in that order; junction bases with no gene match: 10. CDR3: CASSTRTGVQEETQYF. The CDR3, as DNA: TGTGCCAGCAGCACCCGGACAGGGGTGCAGGAAGAGACCCAGTACTTC.